This T cell receptor (beta chain) is from a study of CD8+CD57+ T cells in acquired aplastic anemia. Sequencing involved patients with CD8+CD57+ cell expansion previously shown by flow cytometry. Severe acquired aplastic anemia affected all patients. General study points: Found in both controls and patients were approximately 30 CD8+ CDR3 sequences.

From germline, CDR1 is SEHNR and CDR2 FQNEAQ (reference sequence). The V gene lost 1 base and the J gene lost 4 bases, with 13 bases spanning the gap. The CDR3 has 15 residues. For this clonotype: The antigen is unknown.

Profiles of TCR beta VDJ and CDR3 were generated from a genomic DNA template. TCRdb re-analysed the reads in MiXCR, keeping a single row per CDR3 protein. The sample lists around 200,000 distinct CDR3 sequences; approximately 48% were seen once. The sample consisted of sorted CD4+, CD8+, or CD8+CD57+ T cells (not recorded which) from PBMCs. This rearrangement joins TRBV7-9 to TRBJ1-1, with a possible D match to TRBD1 (6 bases). The receptor was isolated from a human donor with aplastic anemia. The CDR3 DNA follows: TGTGCCAGCAGCTTAGGCGAGGGGGGAGGCACTGAAGCTTTCTTT. Protein sequence: CASSLGEGGGTEAFF.